This T cell receptor beta chain was identified in a study of blood T cell repertoires in COVID-19. Study-level information: Samples representing acute and convalescent COVID-19 were sourced from the United States, Italy and Spain.

Study processing details: Amplification with reference gene primers provided the estimates of nucleated cell counts. Some clones are missing from TCRdb's copy, which holds only in-frame ones; the method was immunoSEQ multiplex PCR. That table gives V, J and clone size, and the DNA gave D and trimming. The data show 74,000 or so clones, over 75% seen once. Trimming cost V 4 bases and J 0 bases; bases outside gene matches: 9. Germline V gene data show CDR1 as MNHEY and CDR2 as SMNVEV (reference sequence). This CDR3 spans 16 amino acids. This rearrangement joins TRBV27 to TRBJ2-7, with 7 bases matching TRBD2. The sample consisted of peripheral blood. This receptor was obtained from a man in his fifties or sixties with acute or convalescent COVID-19. The chain's CDR3 is CASSSTRAGTSYEQYF. In DNA, the CDR3 is TGTGCCAGCAGTTCAACCCGAGCGGGAACCTCCTACGAGCAGTACTTC.